A selection of T cell receptor beta chains follows, all from one sample in a study of T cell changes during pregnancy in multiple sclerosis. The protocol was immunoSEQ multiplex PCR, while the TCRdb copy is restricted to in-frame clones and leaves out a portion. This table holds about 50,000 clones, about 93% found once. The source was CD4+ T cells from peripheral blood mononuclear cells, collected after pregnancy. The receptor source for this set is a female donor in good health, enrolled as a control in a pregnancy study. Each CDR3 is given with its conserved first and last residue. A D gene is named only where the DNA matches it firmly. Expanded clones are given a class, and other clones once, few, many or no size at all.

d_gene | j_gene | abundance | v_gene | CDR3nt | CDR3aa
- | TRBJ2-1 | once | TRBV10-3 | TGTGCCTTTGGAGGGACTGGGAATGAGCAGTTCTTC | CAFGGTGNEQFF
TRBD1 | TRBJ2-1 | - | TRBV4-1 | TGCGCCAGCAGCCAAATCCCAACCCGGGACAGGGTGGGCAATGAGCAGTTCTTC | CASSQIPTRDRVGNEQFF
TRBD1 | TRBJ2-1 | few | TRBV10-3 | TGTGCCATGACGTCGGCACCCTGGACAGGGCTTTACTCCTACAATGAGCAGTTCTTC | CAMTSAPWTGLYSYNEQFF
TRBD1 | TRBJ1-1 | few | TRBV7-3 | TGTGCCAGCAGCCGGGACAGCGGTACCACTGAAGCTTTCTTT | CASSRDSGTTEAFF
- | TRBJ2-6 | - | TRBV28 | TGTGCCAGCAGCGACCAAGGGGGCTCTGGGGCCAACGTCCTGACTTTC | CASSDQGGSGANVLTF
TRBD1 | TRBJ1-2 | few | TRBV29-1 | TGCAGCCTGGGGGACAGTTATGGCTACACCTTC | CSLGDSYGYTF
TRBD1 | TRBJ1-4 | - | TRBV28 | TGTGCCACCCAGGGGGCCGACAGGCTAAATGAAAAACTGTTTTTT | CATQGADRLNEKLFF
- | TRBJ2-2 | once | TRBV5-4 | TGTGCCAGCAGCTTGGACGGGGTGGGGAACCCCGGGGAGCTGTTTTTT | CASSLDGVGNPGELFF
- | TRBJ2-5 | - | TRBV18 | TGTGCCAGCTCGTTAGGGGACCAAGAGACCCAGTACTTC | CASSLGDQETQYF
- | TRBJ2-3 | - | TRBV5-1 | TGCGCCAGCAGCTTGACTGTTGCCTCTACCCTGACAGATACGCAGTATTTT | CASSLTVASTLTDTQYF
- | TRBJ1-6 | - | TRBV7-9 | TGTGCCAGCAGCTACGGGAGCTCCTATAATTCACCCCTCCACTTT | CASSYGSSYNSPLHF
- | TRBJ1-2 | few | TRBV30 | TGTGCCTGGTCGCAGGTTAACTATGGCTACACCTTC | CAWSQVNYGYTF
TRBD1 | TRBJ1-4 | once | TRBV25-1 | TGTGCCAGCAGTGACTCCGGGACAGGGGGCGAGGGAAATGAAAAACTGTTTTTT | CASSDSGTGGEGNEKLFF
TRBD1 | TRBJ1-2 | - | TRBV7-3 | TGTGCCAGCAGCCCCTCCCGGGACAGTCTTGGCTACACCTTC | CASSPSRDSLGYTF
- | TRBJ1-1 | - | TRBV19 | TGTGCCAGTAGTGGGGGAACAGGGTTTAACACTGAAGCTTTCTTT | CASSGGTGFNTEAFF
TRBD1 | TRBJ1-2 | - | TRBV28 | TGTGCCAGCAGTCTTGACGCAGGGGGCCGTGGCTACACCTTC | CASSLDAGGRGYTF
TRBD1 | TRBJ2-1 | - | TRBV6-1 | TGTGCCAGCAGTGTGCAGGGACAGGTGGGGGGCAATGAGCAGTTCTTC | CASSVQGQVGGNEQFF
TRBD2 | TRBJ2-5 | - | TRBV9 | TGTGCCAGCAGCGCGCCCGGGACTAGCGGGAAAGAGACCCAGTACTTC | CASSAPGTSGKETQYF
TRBD1 | TRBJ1-1 | - | TRBV28 | TGTGCCAGCAGGGCGACAGGGGGCCCTGAAGCTTTCTTT | CASRATGGPEAFF
- | TRBJ2-6 | - | TRBV6-1 | TGTGCCAGCAGTGAGTGGGGCAGGGCCAACGTCCTGACTTTC | CASSEWGRANVLTF
TRBD1 | TRBJ1-4 | - | TRBV4-1 | TGCGCCAGCAGCCAGCTTGTCGGGACAGGCTATGAAAAACTGTTTTTT | CASSQLVGTGYEKLFF
TRBD2 | TRBJ2-1 | - | TRBV4-1 | TGCGCCAGCAGCCCCCTGGGTCAGCGGGGGGGCGGCAATGAGCAGTTCTTC | CASSPLGQRGGGNEQFF
- | TRBJ2-5 | - | TRBV5-1 | TGCGCCAGCAGCTTGGCCAGCGGGGAGACCCAGTACTTC | CASSLASGETQYF
TRBD2 | TRBJ2-3 | - | TRBV7-9 | TGTGCCAGCGGCGGGGGGGCTTTGCGCACAGATACGCAGTATTTT | CASGGGALRTDTQYF
TRBD1 | TRBJ2-7 | few | TRBV27 | TGTGCCAGCAGTTTTACAGGGGGTAGCTCCTACGAGCAGTACTTC | CASSFTGGSSYEQYF
TRBD1 | TRBJ1-5 | - | TRBV19 | TGTGCCAGTAGTGTCGGGACAGGGTATAGACAGCCCCAGCATTTT | CASSVGTGYRQPQHF
- | TRBJ1-2 | - | TRBV4-1 | TGCGCCAGCAGCCAAGATCCAGGGACACCTAACTATGGCCACACCTTC | CASSQDPGTPNYGHTF
TRBD2 | TRBJ2-4 | - | TRBV5-1 | TGCGCCAGCAGCTTGTCCCAGCGGGGGGGCCGTTTTTATGACAAAAACATTCAGTACTTC | CASSLSQRGGRFYDKNIQYF
TRBD2 | TRBJ2-4 | - | TRBV6-1 | TGTGCCAGCAGTGAAAATGGTCGGGGGGGGAACATTCAGTACTTC | CASSENGRGGNIQYF
- | TRBJ2-7 | - | TRBV5-1 | TGCGCCAGCAGCTCGACTACTTCTTTGGTGGGCGAGCAGTACTTC | CASSSTTSLVGEQYF
- | TRBJ2-1 | - | TRBV6-6 | TGTGCCAGCAGTTACTCGGACCCCGGTCGGGGGCAGTTCTTC | CASSYSDPGRGQFF
- | TRBJ2-3 | - | TRBV2 | TGTGCCAGCAGTGAACAGGGTTTCTCCACAGATACGCAGTATTTT | CASSEQGFSTDTQYF
TRBD1 | TRBJ1-2 | - | TRBV7-2 | TGTGCCAGCAGCAGGGACAGGGGCTATGGCTACACCTTC | CASSRDRGYGYTF
TRBD1 | TRBJ1-2 | - | TRBV5-6 | TGTGCCAGCAGGGAAGCGGGACAGGCCCCTGGCTACACCTTC | CASREAGQAPGYTF
TRBD1 | TRBJ1-1 | - | TRBV7-7 | TGTGCTAGCAGCACTCGTGGGTGGGACAGGGGGCGGATGAACACTGAAGCTTTCTTT | CASSTRGWDRGRMNTEAFF
- | TRBJ2-1 | - | TRBV4-1 | TGCGCCAGCAGCCAAGATCCGGGGATCTACAATGAGCAGTTCTTC | CASSQDPGIYNEQFF
TRBD1 | TRBJ1-2 | - | TRBV5-1 | TGCGCCAGCAGCTCCGGGACAGGGGGCTATGGCTACACCTTC | CASSSGTGGYGYTF
TRBD2 | TRBJ2-3 | - | TRBV9 | TGTGCCAGCGAAAGGGCGGGAGACTACACAGATACGCAGTATTTT | CASERAGDYTDTQYF
- | TRBJ2-1 | - | TRBV4-2 | TGTGCCAGCAGTCTCCAGGCAGGCTCCTACAATGAGCAGTTCTTC | CASSLQAGSYNEQFF
TRBD2 | TRBJ2-1 | - | TRBV27 | TGTGCCAGCAGTTTTCGGGAGCGGGAGGCGCAGTTCTTC | CASSFREREAQFF
TRBD1 | TRBJ1-1 | - | TRBV5-4 | TGTGCCAGCAGCCCCGGACAGGCGAACACTGAAGCTTTCTTT | CASSPGQANTEAFF
- | TRBJ2-7 | few | TRBV7-9 | TGTGCCAGCAGCTCCCCCAGGGGACACCACTACGAGCAGTACTTC | CASSSPRGHHYEQYF
- | TRBJ2-1 | - | TRBV20-1 | TGCAGTGCTGCGGGGCCGAATGAGCAGTTCTTC | CSAAGPNEQFF
- | TRBJ1-2 | - | TRBV2 | TGTGCCAGCAGACTGTCTGGGGGGGGAGTTAACTATGGCTACACCTTC | CASRLSGGGVNYGYTF
- | TRBJ2-7 | - | TRBV5-1 | TGCGCCAGCAGCCGTGATGGGGGCAACGAGCAGTACTTC | CASSRDGGNEQYF
TRBD2 | TRBJ2-3 | - | TRBV28 | TGTGCCAGCAGCAAACTAGCGCCCAGCACAGATACGCAGTATTTT | CASSKLAPSTDTQYF